Shown below are 17 T cell receptor beta chains from a single sample sequenced in a study of cytomegalovirus exposure and HLA in healthy donors. With 60 Vbeta and 13 Jbeta primers, the PCR was carried out. Here immunoSEQ multiplex PCR was the method, and the copy in TCRdb shows in-frame clones only, minus some. The table lists approximately 150,000 clones, approximately 80% of them singletons. Input material: PBMCs. These receptors all come from a woman aged 55-70 years in good health and CMV-seronegative.

The J gene is TRBJ2-7, the V gene TRBV9; tentatively, D is TRBD2 (5 bases). The CDR3 spans 13 residues. Germline V lookup: CDR1 SGDLS, CDR2 YYNGEE. Trimming stripped 3 bases from V and 7 bases from J, with 14 bases between. This CDR3 reads CASSESWTGEQYF. The CDR3 DNA follows: TGTGCCAGCAGCGAAAGCTGGACGGGGGAGCAGTACTTC.

The gene calls are TRBV9 and TRBJ1-3; possibly TRBD1 for D (6 bases). Germline V gene data show CDR1 as SGDLS and CDR2 as YYNGEE. This CDR3 has 16 residues. Trimming cost V 0 bases and J 2 bases, with 12 bases left between them. The CDR3: CASSVDRVPPGNTIYF. Written as DNA, the CDR3 is TGTGCCAGCAGCGTAGACAGGGTGCCTCCTGGAAACACCATATATTTT.

J is TRBJ2-7 and V is TRBV5-1; 11 nucleotides agree with TRBD1. Germline loops: CDR1 SGHRS, CDR2 YFSETQ. V gave up 4 bases and J gave up 2 bases; unmatched junction bases: 11. The CDR3 sequence is 17 residues long. The CDR3 region has the DNA TGCGCCAGCAGCGTCAGTCCCGGGACAGGGGGGACCTACGAGCAGTACTTC. Translation: CASSVSPGTGGTYEQYF. Full variable domain (missing parts from reference TRBV5-1 and TRBJ2-7): KAGVTQTPRYLIKTRGQQVTLSCSPISGHRSVSWYQQTPGQGLQFLFEYFSETQRNKGNFPGRFSGRQFSNSRSEMNVSTLELGDSALYLCASSVSPGTGGTYEQYFGPGTRLTVT.

The chain is built from TRBV5-1 and TRBJ1-2, with a tentative D call TRBD1 (6 bases). Trimming pared 4 bases from V and 6 bases from J, leaving 16 bases between. CDR1 and CDR2 (germline): SGHRS, YFSETQ. The CDR3 runs 14 residues. The CDR3 coding sequence is TGCGCCAGCAGCGACACGACAGGTTATAATGGCTACACCTTC. Encoded protein: CASSDTTGYNGYTF.

This clone showed up just once. CDR3 sequence: CASQGTGGNTEAFF. For the CDR3, the DNA is TGTGCCAGCCAAGGGACAGGGGGGAACACTGAAGCTTTCTTT. The chain combines TRBV9 with TRBJ1-1; 11 bases fit TRBD1. J was trimmed by 1 base and V by 7 bases; bases with no gene match: 3. This CDR3 region has 14 residues. The germline V gene has CDR1 SGDLS and CDR2 YYNGEE.

This clone was observed once. The rearrangement links TRBV6-1 to TRBJ1-3; no clear D. V lost 2 bases and J 4 bases, leaving 9 bases between the germline ends. The CDR3 is 14 residues long. Germline V lookup: CDR1 MNHNS, CDR2 SASEGT. DNA of the CDR3: TGTGCCAGCAGTGAACGCGCTTCGGGAAACACCATATATTTT. Its protein is CASSERASGNTIYF.

The chain is built from TRBV18 and TRBJ1-5, with D maybe TRBD1 (5 bases). The germline CDR1 and CDR2 sequences are KGHSH and LQKENI. The V end was cut by 2 bases, the J end by 3 bases, with 11 bases between. This CDR3 spans 15 amino acids. DNA for the CDR3: TGTGCCAGCTCACCAATTGGCAGGGCCAATCAGCCCCAGCATTTT. Its translation is CASSPIGRANQPQHF.

This chain connects TRBV4-2 to TRBJ2-3, with unresolved D. Germline V gene data show CDR1 as LGHNA and CDR2 as YNFKEQ. CDR3 length: 15 residues. With 0 bases removed from V and 2 bases from J, the gap between germline ends came to 9 bases. The CDR3 DNA reads TGTGCCAGCAGCCAAGATAGGCAGGTCACAGATACGCAGTATTTT. Its protein product is CASSQDRQVTDTQYF.

The rearrangement links TRBV4-1 to TRBJ1-5, with 10 positions matching TRBD1. CDR1 is MGHRA, CDR2 YSYEKL, per germline. The CDR3 contains 16 residues. Trimming cost V 2 bases and J 11 bases; bases outside gene matches: 12. CDR3 amino acids: CASSQTGTGDPGAQHF. The CDR3 coding sequence is TGCGCCAGCAGCCAAACCGGGACAGGGGATCCGGGAGCCCAGCATTTT.

This sequence joins TRBV7-9 and TRBJ2-7; a weak D match, TRBD1 (5 bases). V lost 3 bases and J 7 bases, leaving 25 bases between the germline ends. The CDR3 runs to 17 residues. The germline gives CDR1 SEHNR, CDR2 FQNEAQ (reference sequence). For the CDR3, the DNA is TGTGCCAGCAGCTTGAAGGGAACGGGCCAGGGAACGGGTGAGCAGTACTTC. Its translation: CASSLKGTGQGTGEQYF.

In its sample, this clone was seen once. The gene calls are TRBV6-1 and TRBJ2-7, with 8 bases fitting TRBD1. The CDR3 is 16 amino acids. Looked up from germline, CDR1 is MNHNS and CDR2 is SASEGT. Trimming removed 2 bases from V and 3 bases from J; junction bases left unmatched: 9. This CDR3 is CASSERQGLSFYEQYF. The CDR3 DNA reads TGTGCCAGCAGTGAACGACAGGGGCTTTCCTTCTACGAGCAGTACTTC.

The CDR3 loop is CASSRGGRGNQPQHF. As DNA, the CDR3 is TGTGCCAGCAGTAGAGGGGGCCGGGGCAATCAGCCCCAGCATTTT. V gene TRBV6-5 combines with J gene TRBJ1-5; 7 bases match TRBD1. From germline, CDR1 is MNHEY and CDR2 SVGAGI. V lost 5 bases to trimming and J lost 2 bases; unmatched junction nucleotides: 6. The CDR3 has 15 amino acids.

There are a few counts of this clone. CDR3 coding DNA: TGTGCCAGCAGCCCCAGGGACAGGGGGTTTCAGCAGGGCAATCAGCCCCAGCATTTT. It translates to CASSPRDRGFQQGNQPQHF. The V gene is TRBV28, the J gene TRBJ1-5, with 11 bases identical to TRBD1. CDR3 size: 19 residues. The trim removed 6 bases at V and 2 bases at J, leaving 15 bases unmatched. Germline assignment: CDR1 MDHEN and CDR2 SYDVKM.

The chain carries TRBV28 and TRBJ2-2; D is unclear. Per germline, CDR1 MDHEN and CDR2 SYDVKM. V was cut by 3 bases and J by 6 bases, with 8 bases left in between. The length of the CDR3 is 13 residues. In DNA form, the CDR3 reads TGTGCCAGCAGTTTTGAGCGACCCGGGGAGCTGTTTTTT. It codes for CASSFERPGELFF. Using reference TRBV28 and TRBJ2-2 for the parts outside the CDR3, the full variable domain is DVKVTQSSRYLVKRTGEKVFLECVQDMDHENMFWYRQDPGLGLRLIYFSYDVKMKEKGDIPEGYSVSREKKERFSLILESASTNQTSMYLCASSFERPGELFFGEGSRLTVL.

The chain employs TRBV7-2 and TRBJ1-1; 8 nucleotides align to TRBD1. Germline V gives CDR1 SGHTA, CDR2 FQGNSA. The CDR3 is 16 amino acids. The ends lost 5 bases at V and 4 bases at J; junction bases unmatched: 12. CDR3 loop: CASSRRRGRERTEAFF. CDR3 DNA sequence: TGTGCCAGCAGCAGACGCAGGGGGCGGGAGCGCACTGAAGCTTTCTTT.

The chain links TRBV5-8 to TRBJ2-2; TRBD1 is a possible D gene (6 bases). The CDR3 has 18 residues. V was trimmed by 1 base and J by 2 bases, leaving 18 bases between them. The germline V gene has CDR1 SGHTS and CDR2 YDEGEE. The CDR3 sequence: CASSLLALPGQNTGELFF. Here the CDR3 DNA reads TGTGCCAGCAGCTTGTTGGCACTCCCGGGACAAAACACCGGGGAGCTGTTTTTT.

The chain uses TRBV5-1 and TRBJ2-7, with 10 bases lining up with TRBD1. The V segment lost 4 bases and the J segment 7 bases; nucleotides outside the gene matches: 11. CDR3 size: 15 residues. Germline V lookup: CDR1 SGHRS, CDR2 YFSETQ. CDR3: CASSDRDRGIREQYF. The CDR3 bases are TGCGCCAGCAGCGACAGGGACAGGGGAATTCGGGAGCAGTACTTC.